This entry lists 9 T cell receptor beta chains sequenced from one sample in a study. TCRdb ran MiXCR on the 5' RACE reads and lists one entry per CDR3 protein. Of 30,000 or so distinct CDR3 sequences in the sample, approximately 25% were seen once. What was sequenced was memory CD4+ T cells sorted from blood. Sample subset: memory CD4+ T cells, CD4+CD45RO+CD25-. These receptors were obtained from a female donor with breast cancer.

This sequence joins TRBV5-6 and TRBJ2-7; D is ambiguous. This CDR3 comprises 11 residues. Trimming removed 4 bases at V and 6 bases at J, with 8 bases between. Looked up from germline, CDR1 is SGHDT and CDR2 is YYEEEE. The CDR3 reads CASSLQSEQYF. The DNA for the CDR3 is TGTGCCAGCAGCCTACAGTCCGAGCAGTACTTC.

By share, this clonotype ranks as medium-sized. The chain is built from TRBV7-2 and TRBJ2-5; TRBD2 aligns across 11 bases. J gave up 5 bases and V 5 bases, and 7 bases lay outside the gene matches. The CDR3 extends over 15 amino acids. Germline-derived CDR1 and CDR2 are SGHTA and FQGNSA. DNA for the CDR3: TGTGCCAGCAGCCCTAGCGGGAGGTCGGGGGAGACCCAGTACTTC. Protein sequence: CASSPSGRSGETQYF.

This clonotype was observed many times. The chain has TRBV20-1 and TRBJ1-2; D unclear. Germline assignment: CDR1 DFQATT and CDR2 SNEGSKA (reference sequence). The CDR3 length is 9 residues. Trimming left V 3 bases short and J 7 bases short, with 3 bases between. DNA of the CDR3: TGCAGTGCTAGCGCTGGCTACACCTTC. Its protein is CSASAGYTF.

This clonotype was picked up a small number of times. J is TRBJ2-7 and V is TRBV4-1, with 7 bases that match TRBD2. This CDR3 is built from 14 residues. V lost 1 base to trimming and J lost 2 bases; unmatched junction nucleotides: 2. CDR1 is MGHRA, CDR2 YSYEKL, per germline. DNA for the CDR3: TGCGCCAGCAGCCAAGTGGGGGGGGCCTACGAGCAGTACTTC. Its protein is CASSQVGGAYEQYF.

The V call is TRBV12-5, the J call TRBJ2-7; D possibly corresponds to TRBD2 (6 bases). CDR3 length: 12 residues. The ends were cut back, 7 bases at V and 6 bases at J, with 13 bases in the middle. Germline V gives CDR1 LGHNT, CDR2 FRNRAP. CDR3 loop: CASVGGSGEQYF. CDR3 coding DNA: TGTGCTAGTGTAGGAGGGAGCGGCGAGCAGTACTTC.

CDR3 bases: TGTGCCAGCAGTCGAACGCCGGGACTAGCGGGGGCCTCGCCGCGGGGGGAGCTGTTTTTT. Protein sequence: CASSRTPGLAGASPRGELFF. This chain joins TRBV7-9 and TRBJ2-2; 14 positions match TRBD2. The CDR3 spans 20 residues. Trimming took 6 bases from V and 8 from J; bases not matched to a gene: 20. Germline V CDR1 and CDR2: SEHNR, FQNEAQ (reference sequence).

There are many counts of this clonotype. The chain uses TRBV7-6 and TRBJ2-3; possibly TRBD2 for D (5 bases). The V and J ends lost 4 bases and 8 bases respectively, with 13 bases between them. Germline CDR1 and CDR2: SGHVS and FNYEAQ. CDR3 size: 13 residues. CDR3 protein: CASSYGGLGTQYF. The CDR3 region has the DNA TGTGCCAGCAGCTACGGAGGTTTAGGTACGCAGTATTTT. Full variable domain (outside the CDR3, taken from reference TRBV7-6 and TRBJ2-3): GAGVSQSPRYKVTKRGQDVALRCDPISGHVSLYWYRQALGQGPEFLTYFNYEAQQDKSGLPNDRFSAERPEGSISTLTIQRTEQRDSAMYRCASSYGGLGTQYFGPGTRLTVL.

Details on this clonotype: This may be a read error: a much more frequent sequence differs by one nucleotide. V is TRBV4-1 and J is TRBJ2-7; a possible D gene is TRBD1 (6 bases). Germline V gives CDR1 MGHRA, CDR2 YSYEKL. This CDR3 has 15 amino acids. The CDR3 nucleotides read TGCGCCAGCAGCCAAGTCCCCACAGGGCCCTACGAGCGGTACTTC. It translates to CASSQVPTGPYERYF.

This clonotype has at least ten counts. The chain combines TRBV5-1 with TRBJ2-4; 7 nucleotides agree with TRBD1. With 0 bases clipped from V and 5 bases from J, the junction kept 2 bases outside the gene matches. This CDR3 is built from 14 residues. Germline CDR1 and CDR2: SGHRS and YFSETQ. CDR3 sequence (DNA): TGCGCCAGCAGCTTGGATGGGACAGAAAACATTCAGTACTTC. Translated: CASSLDGTENIQYF.